In this sample, the clone carrying this T cell receptor beta chain turned up a few times. The antigen remains undetermined. The sample has other DNA sequences that encode this CDR3 too. This entry belongs to a study of beta chain features in type 1 diabetes. Background on the study: Healthy donors and patients showed comparable age, gender and cell yields.

Findings and limits, study-wide: Shorter TCRB CDR3s, moderately but significantly so, marked every one of the four CD4+ subsets in Type 1 diabetes patients.

Reverse transcribing all isolated RNA meant expressed TCRB transcripts were sequenced. Produced via immunoSEQ multiplex PCR; TCRdb's table is partial and in-frame only. The sample includes under 350,000 clones, around 25% of them seen just once. This CDR3 has 10 residues. Per germline, CDR1 DFQATT and CDR2 SNEGSKA (reference sequence). The V end was cut by 6 bases, the J end by 4 bases, with 4 bases between. The receptor was isolated from a woman aged 25-40 years with type 1 diabetes. The sequencing sample was made of naive CD4+ T cells from blood. The V and J genes are TRBV20-1 and TRBJ2-1, with D uncertain. Here the CDR3 DNA reads TGCAGTGCCCTATACAATGAGCAGTTCTTC. As protein: CSALYNEQFF.